Sequencing of this T cell receptor beta chain was carried out in a study of tumor-infiltrating lymphocytes in primary liver carcinoma. A primer in the constant region served to generate TCR beta cDNA from 500 ng of total RNA. Three nested multiplex PCR rounds of slightly modified ARM-PCR generated TCR beta libraries. PCR rounds one and two used TRBV1-TRBV30 forward primers with a C-beta reverse primer for around 10 cycles each. TCRdb re-called the multiplex PCR reads with MiXCR, one entry per CDR3 protein. The sample carries approximately 73,000 distinct CDR3 sequences, nearly 70% recorded once. Per the germline V gene, CDR1 is ENHRY and CDR2 is SYGVKD. The CDR3 consists of 12 residues. Trimming took 3 bases from V and 8 from J, leaving 8 bases between them. The study, taken as a whole, reports: Tumor-adjacent and tumor-blood pairs shared less of their repertoires than tumor region pairs shared.

Without any cell sorting, about 19-31 mg of bulk tissue yielded co-extracted RNA and DNA. As to this clonotype: As yet, its antigen is unknown.

Sequencing used liver tumor tissue from sampling region 4. Subset: tumor region T4, right-lateral pole. The chain combines TRBV10-3 with TRBJ2-1, with D unresolved. The clonotype comes from a middle-aged man with primary liver carcinoma and hepatitis B virus infection. The CDR3 bases are TGTGCCATCAGTGACTGGGCGGATGAGCAGTTCTTC. It codes for CAISDWADEQFF.